The T cell receptor (beta chain) described here comes from a study of blood T cell repertoires in COVID-19. Some clones are missing from TCRdb's copy, which holds only in-frame ones; the method was immunoSEQ multiplex PCR. The sample lists approximately 250,000 clones, about 88% occurring once. From germline, CDR1 is SGHRS and CDR2 YFSETQ. Trimming took 2 bases from V and 0 from J; bases not matched to a gene: 1. The CDR3 has 14 residues. Source material: peripheral blood. The chain recombines TRBV5-1 with TRBJ2-7, with 8 positions matching TRBD2. This receptor was taken from a man aged 30-40 years with active or convalescent COVID-19. Here the CDR3 reads CASSLTSGSYEQYF. The CDR3 DNA sequence: TGCGCCAGCAGCTTAACTAGCGGCTCCTACGAGCAGTACTTC.